This TCR beta chain was profiled in a study of T cells expressing NK-cell markers. The CDR3 is 16 residues long. Germline-derived CDR1 and CDR2 are SGHAT and FQNNGV. TCRdb re-called the 5' RACE reads and shows each CDR3 protein once, DNA omitted. In all, the sample yields over 100,000 distinct CDR3 sequences. The chain combines TRBV11-2 with TRBJ2-1; lacking DNA, the TRBD1 call made by TCRdb goes unchecked. Sequenced sample: blood T cells: a sorted CD56 or NKG2C T cell subset, CD4+ or CD8+ T cells, or bulk PBMC T cells (not recorded which). The TCR was taken from a woman aged 18-70 years in good health. CDR3 protein: CASSLNLGGWGNEQFF.